The 9 T cell receptor beta chains in this list originate from one sample, sequenced in a study of beta chain features in type 1 diabetes. Overall study findings and caveats: Moderate but significant shortening of TCRB CDR3s was recorded in all four CD4+ subsets from Type 1 diabetes patients.

Expressed TCRB transcripts were sequenced after all isolated RNA was converted to cDNA. Data came from immunoSEQ multiplex PCR; TCRdb stores just in-frame clones and leaves some out. The sample consists of roughly 160,000 clones, 7.5% to 9.5% of them appearing once. Antigens of these TCRs are unknown. Source material: central memory CD4+ T cells from blood. The receptor source for this set is a woman between 18 and 29 years old with type 1 diabetes.

This chain uses TRBV7-2 with TRBJ2-7; 8 bases match TRBD2. This CDR3 is 15 amino acids long. Unmatched junction bases numbered 14, after V lost 4 bases and J lost 9 bases. Germline assignment: CDR1 SGHTA and CDR2 FQGNSA. CDR3 bases: TGTGCCAGCAGCTCTTCAAGCGGGGGCAGGCCAGTGCAGTACTTC. The encoded protein is CASSSSSGGRPVQYF. Supplemented by reference TRBV7-2 and TRBJ2-7, the full variable domain reads GAGVSQSPSNKVTEKGKDVELRCDPISGHTALYWYRQSLGQGLEFLIYFQGNSAPDKSGLPSDRFSAERTGGSVSTLTIQRTQQEDSAVYLCASSSSSGGRPVQYFGPGTRLTVT.

This clone was seen a few times. The rearrangement uses TRBV5-1 and TRBJ1-2, with a weak D call TRBD1 (6 bases). Looked up from germline, CDR1 is SGHRS and CDR2 is YFSETQ. The length of the CDR3 is 14 residues. Trimming removed 4 bases at V and 8 bases at J, with 18 bases between. The CDR3 sequence: CASSPEGGMGGYTF. CDR3 in DNA: TGCGCCAGCAGCCCAGAGGGGGGGATGGGAGGCTACACCTTC.

V usage is TRBV5-6 and J usage is TRBJ2-4; D is perhaps TRBD2 (5 bases). The CDR3 totals 15 residues. V was cut by 1 base and J by 0 bases, with 8 bases left in between. The germline gives CDR1 SGHDT, CDR2 YYEEEE. The CDR3 loop is CASSLTGIAKNIQYF. CDR3 coding DNA: TGTGCCAGCAGCTTGACGGGAATAGCCAAAAACATTCAGTACTTC.

The V gene is TRBV5-1, the J gene TRBJ2-3; 11 nucleotides line up with TRBD1. Germline-derived CDR1 and CDR2 are SGHRS and YFSETQ. There are 14 residues in the CDR3. V lost 3 bases and J lost 6; bases outside the gene matches: 3. The CDR3 loop is CASSSGTGGDTQYF. The CDR3 DNA is TGCGCCAGCAGCTCCGGGACAGGGGGGGATACGCAGTATTTT.

The rearrangement joins TRBV11-2 to TRBJ2-3; perhaps TRBD2 as D (6 bases). V lost 11 bases, J lost 2 bases, and 17 bases lay in between. The germline V gene has CDR1 SGHAT and CDR2 FQNNGV. The CDR3 runs to 14 residues. The CDR3 sequence is CAGGATVNTDTQYF. DNA for the CDR3: TGTGCCGGAGGGGCGACGGTAAACACAGATACGCAGTATTTT.

There are a few counts of this clone. V gene TRBV5-1 combines with J gene TRBJ1-2; D perhaps matches TRBD1 (5 bases). Germline CDR1 reads SGHRS; CDR2 reads YFSETQ. This CDR3 region has 15 residues. V lost 4 bases and J 6 bases, leaving 19 bases between the germline ends. The CDR3 sequence is CASSPGSRRGDGYTF. DNA for the CDR3: TGCGCCAGCAGCCCTGGATCCCGGAGGGGAGATGGCTACACCTTC.

This clone was seen a few times. The chain links TRBV11-2 to TRBJ2-1, with 11 positions matching TRBD2. Germline loops: CDR1 SGHAT, CDR2 FQNNGV. V shed 0 bases, J shed 4 bases, and the junction held 8 bases outside the gene matches. CDR3 length: 18 residues. The CDR3 region has the DNA TGTGCCAGCAGCTTAGACCAGGGGGGGACTAGCGGTTACAATGAGCAGTTCTTC. This sequence encodes CASSLDQGGTSGYNEQFF.

V usage is TRBV5-1 and J usage is TRBJ2-1; the match to TRBD2 covers 11 bases. Germline lookup yields CDR1 SGHRS and CDR2 YFSETQ. The CDR3 totals 15 residues. The ends lost 3 bases at V and 5 bases at J; junction bases unmatched: 4. CDR3 amino acids: CASSYGTSGNNEQFF. The CDR3 DNA follows: TGCGCCAGCAGCTACGGGACTAGCGGAAACAATGAGCAGTTCTTC.

This chain uses TRBV12-5 with TRBJ1-2; no reliable D call. CDR3 length: 9 residues. Trimming shortened V by 7 bases and J by 6 bases, and 3 bases separated the two germline ends. The germline V gene has CDR1 LGHNT and CDR2 FRNRAP. CDR3 in DNA: TGTGCTAGTGAGCATGGCTACACCTTC. It is translated as CASEHGYTF.